Described below is a single TCR beta chain sequence and its context. The data belong to a study of blood T cell repertoires in COVID-19. Study-level background: COVID-19 samples from acute and convalescent phases originated in the United States, Italy and Spain. PBMCs, B-cell-depleted T cells, or T cells provided the cDNA or gDNA that made up the material.

Germline CDR1 and CDR2: SGHDN and FVKESK. The CDR3 has 14 residues. The ends lost 4 bases at V and 10 bases at J; junction bases unmatched: 7. Study processing details: Nucleated cell counts were estimated from reference gene primer amplification. TCRdb's table, derived via immunoSEQ multiplex PCR, lists solely in-frame clones and lacks some. From that table come the V and J calls and clone size; the DNA was used to work out D and trimming. The sample records 200,000 to 250,000 clones, about 91% being singletons. The specimen sequenced was peripheral blood. The rearrangement links TRBV14 to TRBJ1-4; 9 nucleotides match TRBD1. The sequence was collected from a middle-aged woman with acute or convalescent COVID-19. The CDR3 loop is CASSRGWDRVKLFF. As DNA, the CDR3 is TGTGCCAGCAGCCGAGGTTGGGACAGGGTAAAACTGTTTTTT.